The T cell receptor (beta chain) described here comes from a study of shared clonotypes between healthy human individuals (dated by TCRdb to about 2020). With respect to the entire study: A couple of women and a few men aged 18 to 49 years were included in the cohort. For each donor, CD4 naive and CD4 memory were each run on three plates, CD8 naive on two plates, and CD8 memory on one plate. The study deeply sequenced blood TCR repertoires of five healthy adults to estimate repertoire size and the extent of clonotype sharing between individuals. Different laboratories and diverse techniques were used to prepare libraries and sequence TCR repertoires, to increase sequencing depth and limit assay-specific biases. Each donor's leukapheresis produced roughly between about 0.85 and 10 billion PBMCs.

The study at large found these results: Sampling was limited to blood, and TCR repertoires in tissue likely differ from TCR repertoires in blood. Compared with non-shared clonotypes, clonotypes shared by all four sorted-subset donors had higher generation probabilities. Naive subsets generally had larger estimated clonotype richness than memory subsets did. The genetic and exposure-history diversity represented was limited by the small number of donors. Even with the large sequencing depth, rarefaction of the sorted-subset datasets indicated that sequencing was incomplete. Based on pairwise subsampling, the degree of clonotype sharing among donors was expected to be affected by sequencing depth. Across a few donors, approximately 5% of naive CD4, 3% to 4% of naive CD8, approximately 2.5% of memory CD4, and under 0.45% of memory CD8 clonotypes were shared.

Comment on this clone: Which antigen it targets is not known. No much larger clone exists at a distance of one base, and base qualities are not known. At the DNA level, this CDR3 is encoded by other sequences in the same sample as well.

TCR CDR3 regions were amplified from genomic DNA by multiplex PCR using the deep immunoSEQ assay. For each cell subset, the extracted genomic DNA was distributed evenly across all wells of several immunoSEQ 96-well plates, and each plate served as one replicate. For sorted subsets, about 210 ng of genomic DNA, equivalent to some 33,000 T cell genomes, went into each replicate PCR. The purified libraries were quantified using a Qubit 3.0 fluorometer, sized with a Bioanalyzer 2100, and then quantified again using the KAPA Library Quantification kit. A separate single-read 150-cycle Illumina NextSeq 550 flow cell was used to sequence each immunoSEQ 96-well plate. Per the source publication's procedure: The immunoSEQ output contained only junctional sequences without quality scores, so filtering could not match that applied to full-length reads. To assign V/J genes and CDR3, sequences were annotated using PyIR, a Python wrapper for IgBLAST v1.9, with IMGT germline references. Reads were filtered out if the reads had weak V/J assignments (E-value above 1e-6), no CDR3, stop codons, out-of-frame junctions, or ambiguous translated residues. V3J clonotypes were defined by identical inferred V gene, J gene, and CDR3 amino acid sequence. Percentage overlap between repertoires was calculated by dividing the number of shared unique clonotypes by the size of the smaller repertoire. Three approaches were used to assess repertoire richness: RTK rarefaction, the Chao1 estimator, and Recon v2.1 estimates of unobserved clonotypes. Generation probabilities for all TCRbeta clonotypes obtained by the gDNA method from a handful of donors were computed using OLGA. In TCRdb, the immuneACCESS table is reduced to in-frame sequences with V and J assigned. These tables do not hold every clone; where another copy was compared, an unresolved V gene accounts for under half, and the others remain unexplained. V, J and clone size were drawn from that table, and D and trimming were deduced from the DNA. A total of fewer than 850,000 clones appear in this sample, 90% to 98% of them only once. Less than 0.25% of the sample belongs to the ten largest clones.

CD8 naive samples were CD45RO-negative cells positively selected for CCR7, giving a CD45RA+CCR7+ population that excluded TemRA cells. The donors were healthy, HIV-negative adults who had no recently reported acute infections or vaccinations. Every donor was a Caucasian adult living in Nashville, Tennessee, USA. Blood was collected by leukapheresis, and PBMCs were isolated by Ficoll-Histopaque density gradient centrifugation and then cryopreserved in liquid nitrogen vapor phase. Analytical flow cytometry was used to check the purity and quantity of every magnetically sorted T cell population. Genomic DNA was isolated from every sorted fraction and measured by UV absorbance on a Nanodrop 2000c. CDR1 and CDR2, looked up from the germline V gene, are SGHAT and FQNNGV. The CDR3 spans 13 residues, from the cysteine through the phenylalanine. Solely the CDR3 DNA is kept, with 39 bases framed from the first base. V and J lose 0 bases and 4 bases, and a span of 7 bases separates them.

The clonotype was recovered from a man aged 30-40 years in good health. The sequenced material came from naive CD8+ T cells sorted from blood. The cell subset or site tag for this specimen amounts to: CD45RA+CCR7+. In this chain, TRBV11-2 is recombined with TRBJ2-7; a tentative D match to TRBD1 spans 5 bases. CDR3 loop: CASSLDPGYEQYF. The DNA sequence is TGTGCCAGCAGCTTAGATCCAGGGTACGAGCAGTACTTC.